This TCR beta chain was profiled in a study of shared clonotypes between healthy human individuals. This clone was picked up a small number of times. For unsorted PBMC, 300 ng DNA per replicate equaled tens of thousands of T cell genomes. Generated by immunoSEQ multiplex PCR, the TCRdb table keeps only in-frame clones and is missing some. The sample includes about 490,000 clones, around 79% of them seen just once. The CDR3 runs 15 residues. Trimming removed 0 bases from V and 6 bases from J, with 12 bases in between. Unsorted samples drew genomic DNA from tens of millions of PBMCs. The sample taken for sequencing was PBMCs. The chain couples TRBV23-1 to TRBJ1-5; possibly TRBD1 for D (5 bases). TRBV23-1 counts as an open reading frame of uncertain function. This TCR derives from a woman between 40 and 50 years old in good health. Some clones in this sample may be carry-over from other donors' samples. Written as DNA, the CDR3 is TGCGCCAGCAGTCAATCGCGAGGGGCAGCTCAGCCCCAGCATTTT. It codes for CASSQSRGAAQPQHF.